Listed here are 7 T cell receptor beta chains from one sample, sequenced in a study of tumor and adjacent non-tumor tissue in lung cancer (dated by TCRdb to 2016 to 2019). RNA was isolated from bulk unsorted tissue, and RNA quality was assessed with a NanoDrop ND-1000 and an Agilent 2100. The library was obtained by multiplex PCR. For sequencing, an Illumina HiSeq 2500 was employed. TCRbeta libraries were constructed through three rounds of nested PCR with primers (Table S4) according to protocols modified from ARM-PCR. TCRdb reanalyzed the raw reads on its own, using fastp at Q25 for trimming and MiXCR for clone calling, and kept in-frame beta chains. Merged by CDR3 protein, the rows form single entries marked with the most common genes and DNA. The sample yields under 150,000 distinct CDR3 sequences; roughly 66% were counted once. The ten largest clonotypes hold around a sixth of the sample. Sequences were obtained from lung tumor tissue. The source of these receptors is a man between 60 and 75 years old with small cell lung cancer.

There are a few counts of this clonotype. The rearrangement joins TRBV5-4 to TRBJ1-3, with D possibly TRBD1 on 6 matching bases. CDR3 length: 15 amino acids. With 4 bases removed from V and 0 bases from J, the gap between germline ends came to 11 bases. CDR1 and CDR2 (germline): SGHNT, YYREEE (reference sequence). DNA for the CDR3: TGTGCCAGCAGCGTGGACAGCCTCTCTGGAAACACCATATATTTT. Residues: CASSVDSLSGNTIYF.

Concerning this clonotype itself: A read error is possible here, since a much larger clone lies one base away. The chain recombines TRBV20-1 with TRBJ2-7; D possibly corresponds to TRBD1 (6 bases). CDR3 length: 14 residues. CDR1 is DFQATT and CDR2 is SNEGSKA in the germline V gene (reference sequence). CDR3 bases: TGCAGTGCTCGAAGACAGGACACGTCCTACGAGCATTACTTC. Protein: CSARRQDTSYEHYF.

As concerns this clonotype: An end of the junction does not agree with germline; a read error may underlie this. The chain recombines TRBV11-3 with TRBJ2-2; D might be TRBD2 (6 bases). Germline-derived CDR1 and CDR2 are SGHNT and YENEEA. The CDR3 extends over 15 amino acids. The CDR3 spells CAISVFGGGTRELFF. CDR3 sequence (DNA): TGTGCCATCAGCGTGTTCGGGGGAGGTACCAGGGAGCTGTTTTTT.

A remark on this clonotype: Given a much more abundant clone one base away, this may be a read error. CDR3 region: CASSYAGLTSDEQFF. CDR3 in DNA: TGTGCCAGCAGTTACGCGGGACTAACTTCCGATGAGCAGTTCTTC. This chain connects TRBV6-5 to TRBJ2-1, with 7 nucleotides matching TRBD2. The V gene end was trimmed by 2 bases and the J gene end by 8 bases; junction bases not matched to a gene: 9. From germline, CDR1 is MNHEY and CDR2 SVGAGI. This CDR3 has 15 amino acids.

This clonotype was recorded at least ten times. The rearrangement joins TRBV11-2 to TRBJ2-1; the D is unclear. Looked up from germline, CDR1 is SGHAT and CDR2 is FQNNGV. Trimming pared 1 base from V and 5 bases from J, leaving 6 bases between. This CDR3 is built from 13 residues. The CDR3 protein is CASSLGVNNEQFF. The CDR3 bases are TGTGCCAGCAGCTTAGGGGTTAACAATGAGCAGTTCTTC.

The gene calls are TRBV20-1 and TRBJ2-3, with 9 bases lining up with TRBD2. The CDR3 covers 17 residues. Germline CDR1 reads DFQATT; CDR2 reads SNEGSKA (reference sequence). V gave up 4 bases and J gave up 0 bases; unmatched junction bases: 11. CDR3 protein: CSATRLAVTHSTDTQYF. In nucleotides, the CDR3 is TGCAGTGCTACTAGACTAGCGGTGACTCATAGCACAGATACGCAGTATTTT.

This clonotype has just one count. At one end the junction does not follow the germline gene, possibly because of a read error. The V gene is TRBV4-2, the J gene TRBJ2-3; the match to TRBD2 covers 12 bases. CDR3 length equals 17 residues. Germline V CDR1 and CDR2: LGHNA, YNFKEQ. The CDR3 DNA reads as TGTGCCAGCAGCCAAGAGACCCTAGCGGGAGGGGGAGATACACAGTATTTT. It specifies CASSQETLAGGGDTQYF.